The 14 T cell receptor beta chains below come from one sample, sequenced in a study of blood T cell repertoires in COVID-19. Libraries were prepared by immunoSEQ multiplex PCR; TCRdb keeps only in-frame clonotypes and omits some of them. The table lists under 300,000 clones, more than 75% of them singletons. Sequenced sample: peripheral blood. The receptors were gathered from a man at least 80 years old with acute or convalescent COVID-19.

This chain joins TRBV12-3 or TRBV12-4 and TRBJ1-5, with D perhaps TRBD1 (5 bases). V lost 9 bases, J lost 0 bases, and 9 bases lay in between. The CDR3 sequence is 13 residues long. CDR3 region: CASQGLSNQPQHF. CDR3 in DNA: TGTGCCAGTCAGGGACTTAGCAATCAGCCCCAGCATTTT.

The chain is built from TRBV15 and TRBJ2-7; D perhaps matches TRBD1 (5 bases). Germline values: CDR1 LNHNV, CDR2 YYDKDF (reference sequence). The CDR3 covers 14 residues. V was shortened by 2 bases and J by 2 bases, with 10 bases between the two germline ends. The CDR3 DNA sequence: TGTGCCACCAGCAGACAGGGAAGGGCCTACGAGCAGTACTTC. It yields the protein CATSRQGRAYEQYF.

This chain joins TRBV4-1 and TRBJ2-5; 7 nucleotides line up with TRBD2. After removal of 4 bases from V and 5 bases from J, the junction contained 13 bases not matched to a gene. The CDR3 is 16 residues long. In germline, CDR1 is MGHRA, CDR2 YSYEKL. DNA for the CDR3: TGCGCCAGCAGCCGGGGACCGGGAGAGGGAGGGGAGACCCAGTACTTC. Amino acids: CASSRGPGEGGETQYF.

This chain uses TRBV14 with TRBJ2-5; D remains unclear. The CDR3 loop spans 16 amino acids. V was pared by 1 base and J by 5 bases, with 17 bases between. Germline lookup yields CDR1 SGHDN and CDR2 FVKESK. The CDR3 here is CASSQADALRSETQYF. The CDR3 DNA is TGTGCCAGCAGCCAAGCAGACGCCCTGAGGTCGGAGACCCAGTACTTC.

This chain uses TRBV5-1 with TRBJ2-1, with D possibly TRBD2 on 5 matching bases. V lost 0 bases, J lost 8 bases, and 12 bases lay in between. This CDR3 is 14 amino acids long. CDR1 SGHRS and CDR2 YFSETQ come from the germline V gene. Written as DNA, the CDR3 is TGCGCCAGCAGCTTGGGCGGTGGGAGCGATGAGCAGTTCTTC. Translating gives CASSLGGGSDEQFF.

This chain links TRBV6-6 with TRBJ1-5, with 7 bases lining up with TRBD1. The CDR3 is made up of 12 amino acids. Germline lookup yields CDR1 MNHNY and CDR2 SVGAGI (reference sequence). V gave up 10 bases and J gave up 4 bases; unmatched junction bases: 4. CDR3 residues: CATGTVNQPQHF. CDR3 coding DNA: TGTGCCACCGGGACAGTAAATCAGCCCCAGCATTTT.

V is TRBV11-2 and J is TRBJ1-2, with TRBD1 identical over 8 bases. Germline V lookup: CDR1 SGHAT, CDR2 FQNNGV. The CDR3 totals 16 residues. V trimming: 8 bases; J trimming: 2 bases; junction bases outside the gene matches: 13. Written as DNA, the CDR3 is TGTGCCAGCGTAACCGGGACAGGCCGAACCAACTATGGCTACACCTTC. As protein: CASVTGTGRTNYGYTF.

This chain connects TRBV28 to TRBJ1-1, with 9 bases matching TRBD1. The CDR3 is made up of 17 amino acids. Germline CDR1 and CDR2: MDHEN and SYDVKM. J was trimmed by 0 bases and V by 3 bases; bases with no gene match: 8. CDR3 region: CASSLGTGLFMNTEAFF. CDR3 in DNA: TGTGCCAGCAGTTTGGGGACAGGGCTTTTCATGAACACTGAAGCTTTCTTT.

The CDR3 nucleotides read TGTGCCAGCAGGGGGCTTAACACCGGGGAGCTGTTTTTT. Translated, it gives CASRGLNTGELFF. The J gene is TRBJ2-2, the V gene TRBV7-9, with TRBD1 as a possible D gene (5 bases). Germline V gene data show CDR1 as SEHNR and CDR2 as FQNEAQ (reference sequence). The CDR3 extends over 13 amino acids. The V end was cut by 6 bases, the J end by 2 bases, with 7 bases between. The full variable domain, with the rest looked up from reference TRBV7-9 and TRBJ2-2, is DTGVSQNPRHKITKRGQNVTFRCDPISEHNRLYWYRQTLGQGPEFLTYFQNEAQLEKSRLLSDRFSAERPKGSFSTLEIQRTEQGDSAMYLCASRGLNTGELFFGEGSRLTVL.

The chain combines TRBV7-9 with TRBJ1-1; D perhaps matches TRBD1 (6 bases). Looked up from germline, CDR1 is SEHNR and CDR2 is FQNEAQ (reference sequence). CDR3 length equals 13 residues. Deletions cut 3 bases from V and 1 base from J, with 6 bases between. The CDR3 nucleotides are TGTGCCAGCAGCTTGGACAGGAACACTGAAGCTTTCTTT. Translated: CASSLDRNTEAFF.

This clone has more than one count but fewer than ten. This chain's CDR3 is CASSYTGQTEAFF. In nucleotides, the CDR3 is TGTGCCAGCAGTTACACCGGACAAACTGAAGCTTTCTTT. The chain has TRBV6-2 or TRBV6-3 and TRBJ1-1; D might be TRBD1 (5 bases). Germline assignment: CDR1 MNHEY and CDR2 SVGEGT. The CDR3 totals 13 residues. Trimming took off 2 bases at V and 5 bases at J, with 9 bases between the two ends.

The gene calls are TRBV15 and TRBJ2-1; a possible D gene is TRBD2 (6 bases). V was shortened by 5 bases and J by 7 bases, with 18 bases between the two germline ends. This CDR3 is 15 amino acids long. In germline, CDR1 is LNHNV, CDR2 YYDKDF (reference sequence). The CDR3 is CATSPRGGLANEQFF. Here the CDR3 DNA reads TGTGCCACCAGCCCCCGCGGAGGGCTAGCAAATGAGCAGTTCTTC.

J is TRBJ1-2 and V is TRBV28; D is perhaps TRBD1 (6 bases). Trimming shortened V by 6 bases and J by 4 bases, and 18 bases separated the two germline ends. The CDR3 contains 15 residues. Germline CDR1 is MDHEN and CDR2 is SYDVKM. The CDR3: CASRNSRTAFYGYTF. The CDR3 bases are TGTGCCAGCAGGAATTCCCGGACAGCCTTCTATGGCTACACCTTC.

The V call is TRBV19, the J call TRBJ2-3; D not resolved. With 2 bases removed from V and 0 bases from J, the gap between germline ends came to 6 bases. The CDR3 sequence is 14 residues long. The V gene's germline CDR1 is LNHDA and CDR2 SQIVND (reference sequence). CDR3 DNA: TGTGCCAGTAGTATAATGGCTAGCACAGATACGCAGTATTTT. This gives the protein CASSIMASTDTQYF. Together with reference TRBV19 and TRBJ2-3, the CDR3 gives the full variable domain: DGGITQSPKYLFRKEGQNVTLSCEQNLNHDAMYWYRQDPGQGLRLIYYSQIVNDFQKGDIAEGYSVSREKKESFPLTVTSAQKNPTAFYLCASSIMASTDTQYFGPGTRLTVL.